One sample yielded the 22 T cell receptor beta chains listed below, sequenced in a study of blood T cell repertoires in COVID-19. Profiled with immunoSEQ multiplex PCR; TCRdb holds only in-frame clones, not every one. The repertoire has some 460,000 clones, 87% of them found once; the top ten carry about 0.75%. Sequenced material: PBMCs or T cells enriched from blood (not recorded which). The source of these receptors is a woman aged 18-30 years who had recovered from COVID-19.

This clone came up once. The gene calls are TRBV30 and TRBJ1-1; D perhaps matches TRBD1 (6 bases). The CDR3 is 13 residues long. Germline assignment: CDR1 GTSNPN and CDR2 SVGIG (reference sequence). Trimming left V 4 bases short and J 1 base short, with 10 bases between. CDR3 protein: CAWIPGQNTEAFF. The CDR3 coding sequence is TGTGCCTGGATTCCGGGACAGAACACTGAAGCTTTCTTT.

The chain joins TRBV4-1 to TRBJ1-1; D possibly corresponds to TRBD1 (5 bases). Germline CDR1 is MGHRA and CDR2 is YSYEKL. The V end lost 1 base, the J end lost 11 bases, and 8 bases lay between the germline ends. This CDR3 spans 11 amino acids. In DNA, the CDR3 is TGCGCCAGCAGCCAAGGGGCAGGGGCTTTCTTT. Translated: CASSQGAGAFF.

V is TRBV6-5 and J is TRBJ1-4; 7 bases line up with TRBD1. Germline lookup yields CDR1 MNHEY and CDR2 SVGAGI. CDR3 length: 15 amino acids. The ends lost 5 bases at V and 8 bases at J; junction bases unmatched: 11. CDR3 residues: CASSPRQGRGEKLFF. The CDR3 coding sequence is TGTGCCAGCAGTCCGAGACAGGGTCGAGGGGAAAAACTGTTTTTT.

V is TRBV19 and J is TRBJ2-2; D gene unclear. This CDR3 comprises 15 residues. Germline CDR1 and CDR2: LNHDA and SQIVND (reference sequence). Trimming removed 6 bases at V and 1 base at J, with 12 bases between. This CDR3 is CASRPSWRNTGELFF. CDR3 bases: TGTGCCAGTAGACCTTCGTGGAGGAACACCGGGGAGCTGTTTTTT.

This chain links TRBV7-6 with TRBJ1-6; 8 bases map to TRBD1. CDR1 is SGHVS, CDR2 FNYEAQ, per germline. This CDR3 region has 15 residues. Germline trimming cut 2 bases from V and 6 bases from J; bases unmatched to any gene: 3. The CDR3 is CASSLSGQGNSPLHF. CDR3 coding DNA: TGTGCCAGCAGCTTAAGCGGACAGGGTAATTCACCCCTCCACTTT.

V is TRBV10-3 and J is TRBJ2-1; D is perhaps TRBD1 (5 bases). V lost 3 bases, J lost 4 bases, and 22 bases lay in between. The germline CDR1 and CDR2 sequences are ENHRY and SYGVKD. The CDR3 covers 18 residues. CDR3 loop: CAISDSKGLSRVYNEQFF. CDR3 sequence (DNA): TGTGCCATCAGTGATAGTAAGGGGCTAAGTCGGGTTTACAATGAGCAGTTCTTC.

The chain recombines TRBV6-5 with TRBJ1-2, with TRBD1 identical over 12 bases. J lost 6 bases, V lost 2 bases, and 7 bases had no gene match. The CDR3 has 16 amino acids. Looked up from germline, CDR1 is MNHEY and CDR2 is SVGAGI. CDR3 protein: CASSYGSGQGADGYTF. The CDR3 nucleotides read TGTGCCAGCAGTTACGGTTCGGGACAGGGGGCGGATGGCTACACCTTC.

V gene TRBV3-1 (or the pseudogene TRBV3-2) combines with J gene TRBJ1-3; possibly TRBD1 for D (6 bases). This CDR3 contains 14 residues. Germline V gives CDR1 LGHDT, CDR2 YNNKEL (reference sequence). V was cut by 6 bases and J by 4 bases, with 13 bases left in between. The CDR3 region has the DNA TGTGCCAGCAGTCGACAGGTAACAGGAAACACCATATATTTT. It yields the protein CASSRQVTGNTIYF.

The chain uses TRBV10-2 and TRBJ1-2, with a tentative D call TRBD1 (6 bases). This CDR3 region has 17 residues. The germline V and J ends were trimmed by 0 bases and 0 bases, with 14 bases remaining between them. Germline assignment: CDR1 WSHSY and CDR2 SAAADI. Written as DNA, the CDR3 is TGCGCCAGCAGTGAGTCGAGCCCCTGGACAGCTAACTATGGCTACACCTTC. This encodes CASSESSPWTANYGYTF.

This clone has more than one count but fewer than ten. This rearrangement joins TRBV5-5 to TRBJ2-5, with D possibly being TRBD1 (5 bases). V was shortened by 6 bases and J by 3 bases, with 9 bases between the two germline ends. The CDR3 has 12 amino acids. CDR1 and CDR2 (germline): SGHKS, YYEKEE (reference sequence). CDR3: CASKGWEETQYF. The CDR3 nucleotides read TGTGCCAGCAAGGGGTGGGAAGAGACCCAGTACTTC. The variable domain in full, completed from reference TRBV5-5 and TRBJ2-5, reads DAGVTQSPTHLIKTRGQQVTLRCSPISGHKSVSWYQQVLGQGPQFIFQYYEKEERGRGNFPDRFSARQFPNYSSELNVNALLLGDSALYLCASKGWEETQYFGPGTRLLVL.

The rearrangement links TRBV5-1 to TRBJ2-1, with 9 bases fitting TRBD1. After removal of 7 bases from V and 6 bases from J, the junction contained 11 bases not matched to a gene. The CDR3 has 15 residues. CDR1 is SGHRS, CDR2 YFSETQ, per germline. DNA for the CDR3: TGCGCCAGCGCTGAAGGGGGACAGGGCCCCAATGAGCAGTTCTTC. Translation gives CASAEGGQGPNEQFF.

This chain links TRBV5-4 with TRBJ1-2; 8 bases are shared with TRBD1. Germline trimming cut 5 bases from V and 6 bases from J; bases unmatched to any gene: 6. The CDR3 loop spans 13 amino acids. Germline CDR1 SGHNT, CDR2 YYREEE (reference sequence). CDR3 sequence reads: CASRVQGADGYTF. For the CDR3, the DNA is TGTGCCAGCAGAGTGCAGGGGGCGGATGGCTACACCTTC. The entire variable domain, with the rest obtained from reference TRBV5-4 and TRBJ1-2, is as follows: ETGVTQSPTHLIKTRGQQVTLRCSSQSGHNTVSWYQQALGQGPQFIFQYYREEENGRGNFPPRFSGLQFPNYSSELNVNALELDDSALYLCASRVQGADGYTFGSGTRLTVV.

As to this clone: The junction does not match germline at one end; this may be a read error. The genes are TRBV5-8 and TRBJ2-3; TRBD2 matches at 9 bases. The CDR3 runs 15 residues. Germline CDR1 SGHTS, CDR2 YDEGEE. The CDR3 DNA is TGTGCCAACAGCACCGGGACTAGCAATGCAGATACGCAGTATTTT. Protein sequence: CANSTGTSNADTQYF.

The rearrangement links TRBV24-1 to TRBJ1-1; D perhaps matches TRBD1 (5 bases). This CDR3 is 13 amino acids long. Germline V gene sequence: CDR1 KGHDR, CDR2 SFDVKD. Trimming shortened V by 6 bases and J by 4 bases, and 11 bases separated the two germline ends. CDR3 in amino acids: CATSPADTTEAFF. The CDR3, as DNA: TGTGCCACCAGTCCTGCGGACACCACTGAAGCTTTCTTT.

CDR3 residues: CASSPQQGAVAFF. The CDR3, as DNA: TGTGCCAGCAGCCCACAACAGGGAGCGGTAGCTTTCTTT. J is TRBJ1-1 and V is TRBV14; possible D gene TRBD1, 6 bases. The CDR3 sequence is 13 residues long. Germline V gene data show CDR1 as SGHDN and CDR2 as FVKESK. V dropped 4 bases and J dropped 10 bases, with 16 bases sitting between them.

The CDR3 protein is CATLAGPNTGELFF. The CDR3 bases are TGTGCCACATTAGCGGGACCGAACACCGGGGAGCTGTTTTTT. The V and J genes are TRBV10-3 and TRBJ2-2; 8 bases are a match to TRBD2. The V and J ends lost 10 bases and 0 bases, in that order; junction bases with no gene match: 4. The CDR3 totals 14 residues. Germline lookup yields CDR1 ENHRY and CDR2 SYGVKD.

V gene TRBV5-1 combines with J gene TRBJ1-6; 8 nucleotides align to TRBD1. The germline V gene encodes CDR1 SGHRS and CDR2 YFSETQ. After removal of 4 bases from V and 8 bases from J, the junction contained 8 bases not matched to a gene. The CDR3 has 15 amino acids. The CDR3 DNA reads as TGCGCCAGCAGCCCGCAGGGGGCGCAATATTCACCCCTCCACTTT. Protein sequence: CASSPQGAQYSPLHF.

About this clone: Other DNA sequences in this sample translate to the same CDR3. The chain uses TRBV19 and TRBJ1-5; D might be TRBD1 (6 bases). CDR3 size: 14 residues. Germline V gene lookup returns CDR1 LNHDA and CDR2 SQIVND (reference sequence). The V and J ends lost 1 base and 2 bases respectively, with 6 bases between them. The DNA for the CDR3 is TGTGCCAGTAGTATAGGGACAGGCAATCAGCCCCAGCATTTT. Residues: CASSIGTGNQPQHF.

Written as DNA, the CDR3 is TGTGCCAGCAGTCGGGGGGACCGGGAAAAACTGTTTTTT. This sequence encodes CASSRGDREKLFF. The rearrangement links TRBV28 to TRBJ1-4; a possible D gene is TRBD1 (5 bases). This CDR3 spans 13 amino acids. Germline CDR1 is MDHEN and CDR2 is SYDVKM. Trimming cost V 5 bases and J 8 bases, with 12 bases left between them.

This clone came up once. The CDR3 is CASSLSVRGGTNQPQHF. The CDR3 DNA sequence: TGTGCCAGCAGTTTATCGGTCCGGGGGGGCACCAATCAGCCCCAGCATTTT. This chain uses TRBV27 with TRBJ1-5, with D perhaps TRBD1 (6 bases). V gave up 0 bases and J gave up 3 bases, with 15 bases separating them. Germline CDR1 reads MNHEY; CDR2 reads SMNVEV (reference sequence). This CDR3 comprises 17 residues.

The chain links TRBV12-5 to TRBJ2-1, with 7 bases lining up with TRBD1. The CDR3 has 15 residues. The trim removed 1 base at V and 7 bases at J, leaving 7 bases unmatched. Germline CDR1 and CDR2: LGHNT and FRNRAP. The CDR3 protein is CASGLALGTVNEQFF. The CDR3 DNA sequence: TGTGCTAGTGGTTTGGCCCTGGGGACAGTTAATGAGCAGTTCTTC.

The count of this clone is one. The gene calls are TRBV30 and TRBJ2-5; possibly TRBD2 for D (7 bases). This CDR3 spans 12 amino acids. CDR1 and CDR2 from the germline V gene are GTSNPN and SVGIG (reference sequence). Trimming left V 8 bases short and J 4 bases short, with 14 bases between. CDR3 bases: TGTGCCGGGACGAGGGGGGGAGAGACCCAGTACTTC. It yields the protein CAGTRGGETQYF.